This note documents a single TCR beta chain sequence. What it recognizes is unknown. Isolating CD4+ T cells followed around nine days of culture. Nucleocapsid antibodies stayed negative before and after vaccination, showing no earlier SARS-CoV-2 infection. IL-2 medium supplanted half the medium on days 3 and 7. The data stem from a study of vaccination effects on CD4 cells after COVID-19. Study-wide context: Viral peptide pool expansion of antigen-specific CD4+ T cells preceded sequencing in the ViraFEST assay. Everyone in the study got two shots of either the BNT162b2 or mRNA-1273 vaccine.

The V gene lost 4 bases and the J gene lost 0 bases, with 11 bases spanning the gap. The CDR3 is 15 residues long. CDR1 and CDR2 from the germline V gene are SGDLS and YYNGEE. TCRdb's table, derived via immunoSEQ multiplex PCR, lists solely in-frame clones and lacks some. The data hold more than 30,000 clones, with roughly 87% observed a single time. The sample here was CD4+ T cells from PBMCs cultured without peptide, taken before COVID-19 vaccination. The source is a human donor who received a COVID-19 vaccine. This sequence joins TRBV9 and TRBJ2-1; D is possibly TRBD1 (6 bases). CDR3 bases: TGTGCCAGCAGCTTCAACAGGGACTCCTACAATGAGCAGTTCTTC. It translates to CASSFNRDSYNEQFF.